This is a list of T cell receptor beta chains from one sample in a study of cytomegalovirus exposure and HLA in healthy donors. Some clones are missing from TCRdb's copy, which holds only in-frame ones; the method was immunoSEQ multiplex PCR. The sample carries more than 95,000 clones, over 65% recorded once. What was sequenced was PBMCs. The receptors here all came from a man in his forties in good health and CMV-seropositive. The CDR3 runs from the conserved cysteine through the conserved F or W. The order of the fields is D gene, clone size, V gene, J gene, CDR3 DNA, CDR3 protein. The D gene is left open where the match is weak. Clone size appears in some rows only: once, few, many, or a class for an expanded clone.

TRBD2	NA	TRBV6-5	TRBJ2-3	TGTGCCAGCAGTTCACCGGGGGGGTCGAGCACAGATACGCAGTATTTT	CASSSPGGSSTDTQYF
NA	NA	TRBV4-1	TRBJ1-5	TGCGCCAGCAGCCAACTGGCAAATCAGCCCCAGCATTTT	CASSQLANQPQHF
NA	NA	TRBV9	TRBJ2-1	TGTGCCAGCTCCGGGGGATCGGCTAGCTCCTACAATGAGCAGTTCTTC	CASSGGSASSYNEQFF
NA	few	TRBV4-1	TRBJ2-7	TGTGCCAGCAGCCCCGGGGGCTCCTACGAGCAGTACTTC	CASSPGGSYEQYF
NA	NA	TRBV2	TRBJ2-2	TGTGCCAGCAGTGCCTCGGGTAGCGGTGTCGGGGAGCTGTTTTTT	CASSASGSGVGELFF
NA	NA	TRBV19	TRBJ1-4	TGTGCCAGTAGTCCCGGTCGTACTAATGAAAAACTGTTTTTT	CASSPGRTNEKLFF
TRBD2	NA	TRBV4-2	TRBJ2-7	TGTGCCAGCAGCCAGCTAGCGGGGGCTATTTCCTACGAGCAGTACTTC	CASSQLAGAISYEQYF
NA	NA	TRBV30	TRBJ1-1	TGTGCCTGGACGGGAAACCGAAGGAGGGCCACTGAAGCTTTCTTT	CAWTGNRRRATEAFF
NA	NA	TRBV14	TRBJ2-7	TGTGCCAGCAGCCCTCGAGACAGATCGTTTCTAGGCTACGAGCAGTACTTC	CASSPRDRSFLGYEQYF
TRBD1	NA	TRBV6-5	TRBJ1-5	TGTGCCAGCAGTAAGACACAGGGGGGGCAGCCCCAGCATTTT	CASSKTQGGQPQHF
NA	few	TRBV27	TRBJ1-5	TGTGCCAGCAGTTACCTAAGTTCAGGTTATAGCAATCAGCCCCAGCATTTT	CASSYLSSGYSNQPQHF
NA	NA	TRBV10-1	TRBJ2-3	TGCGCCAGCAAGGAAGGACTCCTTAGCACAGATACGCAGTATTTT	CASKEGLLSTDTQYF
TRBD1	NA	TRBV5-6	TRBJ2-7	TGTGCCAGCAGCTACCCGGGACAGTTCTCCTACGAGCAGTACTTC	CASSYPGQFSYEQYF
NA	NA	TRBV5-4	TRBJ2-4	TGTGCCAGCAGCCTCCAGGGAAGGGGTCGAGCCAAAAACAGTCAGTACTTC	CASSLQGRGRAKNSQYF
NA	NA	TRBV7-2	TRBJ1-1	TGTGCCAGCAGCTTTGGAGGAGGTGACACTGAAGCTTTCTTT	CASSFGGGDTEAFF
TRBD2	NA	TRBV9	TRBJ2-3	TGTGCCAGCAGCCCACGACTAGCGGGGGGCCCTATGGCAGATACGCAGTATTTT	CASSPRLAGGPMADTQYF
NA	few	TRBV2	TRBJ1-2	TGTGCCAGCGCGAGAGAGGAGGGCTACACCTTC	CASAREEGYTF
TRBD1	NA	TRBV18	TRBJ1-2	TGTGCCAGCTCACCAACGCGCGAGACAGGGGATGGTGGCTACACCTTC	CASSPTRETGDGGYTF
TRBD1	NA	TRBV29-1	TRBJ1-1	TGCAGCGTTGTACGGGGGACAGGGGGCGTGAACACTGAAGCTTTCTTT	CSVVRGTGGVNTEAFF
NA	NA	TRBV5-4	TRBJ1-3	TGTGCCAGCAGCTTGGGCAGGGGCACTGGAAACACCATATATTTT	CASSLGRGTGNTIYF
NA	NA	TRBV27	TRBJ1-1	TGTGCCAGCAGTCCCGGGGGGGGCGCGACTGAAGCTTTCTTT	CASSPGGGATEAFF
NA	few	TRBV30	TRBJ2-4	TGTGCCTGGAGCCTCGCCGGGGTAGCCAAAAACAGTCAGTACTTC	CAWSLAGVAKNSQYF
NA	NA	TRBV6-1	TRBJ2-1	TGTGCCAGCACGGAGATCAATGAGCAGTTCTTC	CASTEINEQFF
NA	NA	TRBV4-3	TRBJ1-2	TGCGCCAGCAGCCAAGATCTGAGGCTTGCTAACTATGGCTACACCTTC	CASSQDLRLANYGYTF
NA	NA	TRBV5-1	TRBJ2-3	TGCGCCAGCAGCCTTGACGGGGATACGCAGTATTTT	CASSLDGDTQYF
NA	NA	TRBV9	TRBJ2-7	TGTGCCAGCAGCGTAGTAGGCGACAGTACCTACGAGCAGTACTTC	CASSVVGDSTYEQYF
TRBD2	once	TRBV27	TRBJ2-1	TGTGCCAGCCATCTTACTAGCGGGATATACAATGAGCAGTTCTTC	CASHLTSGIYNEQFF
TRBD1	NA	TRBV19	TRBJ2-7	TGTGCCAGTAGTACAAAACAGGGGGGATTCTCCTACGAGCAGTACTTC	CASSTKQGGFSYEQYF
NA	once	TRBV10-3	TRBJ2-1	TGTGCCATCAGCGATGAGGAGGTGGGCATGAGGCAGTTCTTC	CAISDEEVGMRQFF
NA	NA	TRBV7-3	TRBJ2-3	TGTGCCAGCAGCTTAAAAAGAGCAGATACGCAGTATTTT	CASSLKRADTQYF
NA	NA	TRBV20-1	TRBJ1-1	TGCAGTGCTAGCGTCGGGGCTGAAGCTTTCTTT	CSASVGAEAFF
TRBD2	NA	TRBV2	TRBJ2-1	TGTGCCAGCACCAGGTCGGCGGGAGGGCCCAATGAGCAGTTCTTC	CASTRSAGGPNEQFF
TRBD2	few	TRBV13	TRBJ2-5	TGTGCCAGCAGCCAAGGACTAGCGGGGGAACCAGAGACCCAGTACTTC	CASSQGLAGEPETQYF
TRBD1	NA	TRBV7-2	TRBJ1-5	TGTGCCAGCAGCTTAGCCCGTACGACAGGGAGCAATCAGCCCCAGCATTTT	CASSLARTTGSNQPQHF
TRBD1	NA	TRBV14	TRBJ2-3	TGTGCCAGCAGCCATATCGGACAGGGAACAGATACGCAGTATTTT	CASSHIGQGTDTQYF
TRBD1	NA	TRBV19	TRBJ2-7	TGTGCCAGTTCCGTTCAAGGGGGCGGTGGGTACGAGCAGTACTTC	CASSVQGGGGYEQYF
TRBD1	NA	TRBV7-3	TRBJ2-6	TGTGCCAGCAGTCAACAGGGGTCTGGGGCCAACGTCCTGACTTTC	CASSQQGSGANVLTF
NA	NA	TRBV7-2	TRBJ2-1	TGTGCCAGCAGCTTGACTCCTCGGAATGAGCAGTTCTTC	CASSLTPRNEQFF
TRBD2	NA	TRBV6-1	TRBJ2-4	TGTGCCAGCAGTGAAGCCAAGCTTAGCGGGGCCCCAATAGCCAAAAACATTCAGTACTTC	CASSEAKLSGAPIAKNIQYF
TRBD1	NA	TRBV5-1	TRBJ2-2	TGCGCCAGCAGCTTGGGTGACAGGGAAGCCGGGGAGCTGTTTTTT	CASSLGDREAGELFF
NA	NA	TRBV19	TRBJ2-1	TGTGCCAGTAGTATAGATCACGGCAGGGTAGATGAGCAGTTCTTC	CASSIDHGRVDEQFF
TRBD1	NA	TRBV29-1	TRBJ1-5	TGCAGCGCCTCAGGGGGATCAAATCAGCCCCAGCATTTT	CSASGGSNQPQHF
TRBD2	once	TRBV27	TRBJ2-7	TGTGCCAGCAGTACGACGGGACTAGTGGTCTACGAGCAGTACTTC	CASSTTGLVVYEQYF
NA	NA	TRBV5-4	TRBJ1-2	TGTGCCAGCAGCTCCCAGCAGGCTAACTATGGCTACACCTTC	CASSSQQANYGYTF
NA	NA	TRBV7-2	TRBJ2-1	TGTGCCAGCAGCCCCGACTCGCCGCGCTACAATGAGCAGTTCTTC	CASSPDSPRYNEQFF
TRBD2	NA	TRBV9	TRBJ2-3	TGTGCCAGCAGCTTTAGCGGGGGCAGCACAGATACGCAGTATTTT	CASSFSGGSTDTQYF